What follows are 30 T cell receptor beta chains derived from one specimen sequenced in a study of CD8+CD57+ T cells in acquired aplastic anemia. Genomic DNA served as template for TCR beta VDJ and CDR3 profiling. TCRdb re-derived calls from the reads in MiXCR, one entry per CDR3 protein. Here the sample spans some 190,000 distinct CDR3 sequences, 35% to 50% being singletons. The sequenced material came from sorted CD4+, CD8+, or CD8+CD57+ T cells (not recorded which) from PBMCs. Source of these receptors: a human donor in good health.

V and J are TRBV29-1 and TRBJ2-7; 7 bases line up with TRBD1. Trimming removed 2 bases from V and 4 bases from J; junction bases left unmatched: 5. The CDR3 spans 13 residues. Germline V gives CDR1 SQVTM, CDR2 ANQGSEA. The CDR3 bases are TGCAGCGTTGAAATGGGACAGCCATACGAGCAGTACTTC. Its translation: CSVEMGQPYEQYF.

This chain connects TRBV10-3 to TRBJ2-2; 8 bases fit TRBD1. The V and J ends lost 2 bases and 5 bases, in that order; junction bases with no gene match: 7. The CDR3 is made up of 16 amino acids. Germline CDR1 is ENHRY and CDR2 is SYGVKD. In DNA form, the CDR3 reads TGTGCCATCAGTGAGGGGGGACAGGTCGGGACCGGGGAGCTGTTTTTT. The encoded protein is CAISEGGQVGTGELFF.

This clonotype was recorded at least ten times. V gene TRBV20-1 combines with J gene TRBJ2-1; D is uncertain. V lost 5 bases and J lost 1, with 15 bases in between. The CDR3 has 15 residues. Looked up from germline, CDR1 is DFQATT and CDR2 is SNEGSKA (reference sequence). CDR3 sequence: CSALEQRVSYNEQFF. CDR3 DNA: TGCAGTGCTCTAGAACAGCGAGTTTCCTACAATGAGCAGTTCTTC.

This chain uses TRBV28 with TRBJ2-3, with 12 nucleotides matching TRBD2. Unmatched junction bases numbered 8, after V lost 1 base and J lost 0 bases. CDR1 and CDR2 from the germline V gene are MDHEN and SYDVKM. The CDR3 length is 19 residues. The CDR3 DNA sequence: TGTGCCAGCAGTTTATTAGCTAGCGGGAGGGGCGTGAGCACAGATACGCAGTATTTT. It yields the protein CASSLLASGRGVSTDTQYF.

This CDR3 reads CASRSLGGRGLTDTQYF. In nucleotides, the CDR3 is TGTGCCAGCAGATCCTTGGGTGGACGGGGCCTTACAGATACGCAGTATTTT. V gene TRBV11-2 combines with J gene TRBJ2-3; tentatively, D is TRBD1 or TRBD2 (5 bases each). Germline CDR1 and CDR2: SGHAT and FQNNGV. This CDR3 region has 17 residues. Trimming took 6 bases from V and 3 from J, leaving 22 bases between them.

There are many counts of this clonotype. The chain joins TRBV12-3 or TRBV12-4 to TRBJ2-2; the D gene is possibly TRBD2 (5 bases). This CDR3 comprises 15 residues. The V end lost 3 bases, the J end lost 7 bases, and 15 bases lay between the germline ends. In DNA form, the CDR3 reads TGTGCCAGCAGTTTCGGGCGAGACCGGGGCGGGGAGCTGTTTTTT. Its protein is CASSFGRDRGGELFF.

The gene calls are TRBV20-1 and TRBJ2-1; D gene ambiguous. The germline V gene has CDR1 DFQATT and CDR2 SNEGSKA (reference sequence). The V end lost 8 bases, the J end lost 9 bases, and 17 bases lay between the germline ends. CDR3 length: 12 amino acids. The CDR3 here is CSPKGDWGEQFF. CDR3 DNA sequence: TGCAGTCCAAAAGGTGACTGGGGTGAGCAGTTCTTC.

This clonotype showed up many times. V usage is TRBV9 and J usage is TRBJ2-5; tentatively, D is TRBD1 or TRBD2 (5 bases each). The CDR3 loop spans 13 amino acids. In germline, CDR1 is SGDLS, CDR2 YYNGEE. Trimming removed 2 bases at V and 5 bases at J, with 10 bases between. The CDR3 loop is CASSVLAGETQYF. The DNA for the CDR3 is TGTGCCAGCAGCGTTCTAGCAGGGGAGACCCAGTACTTC.

On this clonotype: A read error may explain this, as a much larger clone is one base away. The V and J genes are TRBV12-3 or TRBV12-4 and TRBJ1-1; D unresolved. The length of the CDR3 is 13 residues. Trimming took off 9 bases at V and 1 base at J, with 12 bases between the two ends. In DNA form, the CDR3 reads TGTGCCAGTGTCAGACTTCAGAACACTGAAGCTTTCTTT. Translation: CASVRLQNTEAFF.

This clonotype has a count of ten or more. V gene TRBV29-1 combines with J gene TRBJ2-1, with 7 nucleotides matching TRBD2. The CDR3 totals 13 residues. Looked up from germline, CDR1 is SQVTM and CDR2 is ANQGSEA. V gave up 5 bases and J gave up 5 bases; unmatched junction bases: 6. DNA of the CDR3: TGCAGCGTTCCCGGGACTACCAACAATGAGCAGTTCTTC. Amino acids: CSVPGTTNNEQFF.

This clonotype was detected a few times. The chain employs TRBV18 and TRBJ2-7; D may be TRBD2 (6 bases). This CDR3 spans 15 amino acids. Trimming cost V 2 bases and J 2 bases, with 13 bases left between them. The germline gives CDR1 KGHSH, CDR2 LQKENI. This CDR3 is CASSPSAGTPYEQYF. The CDR3, as DNA: TGTGCCAGCTCACCATCGGCGGGAACTCCCTACGAGCAGTACTTC.

In this sample, this clonotype turned up once. This sequence joins TRBV12-3 or TRBV12-4 and TRBJ2-5, with D possibly being TRBD1 (9 bases). The CDR3 sequence is 17 residues long. Trimming left V 4 bases short and J 7 bases short, with 25 bases between. The DNA for the CDR3 is TGTGCCAGCAGTTCAGGTGGCGGGGGGACAGGGACGGTGACCCAGTACTTC. Protein product: CASSSGGGGTGTVTQYF.

The CDR3 here is CASSVALGSGYTF. The CDR3 nucleotides are TGTGCCAGCAGCGTAGCGTTGGGTAGCGGCTACACCTTC. V gene TRBV9 combines with J gene TRBJ1-2; D is undetermined. The CDR3 has 13 residues. Trimming shortened V by 0 bases and J by 8 bases, and 11 bases separated the two germline ends. Germline loops: CDR1 SGDLS, CDR2 YYNGEE.

The table lists this clonotype with a count of one. The rearrangement joins TRBV4-2 to TRBJ2-7; unclear D gene. The germline V gene encodes CDR1 LGHNA and CDR2 YNFKEQ. V gave up 4 bases and J gave up 2 bases, with 9 bases separating them. The CDR3 extends over 13 amino acids. CDR3 bases: TGTGCCAGCAGCCCAGACCCTGCCTACGAGCAGTACTTC. It specifies CASSPDPAYEQYF.

The rearrangement uses TRBV24-1 and TRBJ2-7; 7 bases agree with TRBD1. The V segment lost 4 bases and the J segment 8 bases; nucleotides outside the gene matches: 10. CDR1 and CDR2 from the germline V gene are KGHDR and SFDVKD. The CDR3 extends over 14 amino acids. The CDR3 is CATSDPVGGGKQYF. In DNA form, the CDR3 reads TGTGCCACCAGTGACCCCGTAGGGGGCGGAAAGCAGTACTTC.

There are many counts of this clonotype. The chain uses TRBV7-2 and TRBJ2-1; no clear D. The CDR3 spans 12 residues. Germline V gives CDR1 SGHTA, CDR2 FQGNSA. The V end was cut by 5 bases, the J end by 8 bases, with 10 bases between. CDR3 DNA sequence: TGTGCCAGCAGCGTAACAGAGTATGAGCAGTTCTTC. This translates into CASSVTEYEQFF.

This clonotype was picked up many times. This chain joins TRBV4-3 and TRBJ2-7; D tentatively reads TRBD1 or TRBD2 (5 bases each). V gave up 4 bases and J gave up 2 bases, with 15 bases separating them. The CDR3 extends over 15 amino acids. In germline, CDR1 is LGHNA, CDR2 YSLEER. Written as DNA, the CDR3 is TGCGCCAGCAGCCTACACCGGGACGGAGCCTACGAGCAGTACTTC. This translates into CASSLHRDGAYEQYF.

This clonotype showed up many times. The V and J genes are TRBV7-2 and TRBJ2-5, with TRBD1 identical over 7 bases. This CDR3 is 15 amino acids long. Germline V CDR1 and CDR2: SGHTA, FQGNSA. V shed 1 base and J 3 bases; nucleotides not matched to a gene: 5. The CDR3 sequence: CASSLGGTVKETQYF. DNA of the CDR3: TGTGCCAGCAGCTTAGGGGGGACAGTAAAAGAGACCCAGTACTTC.

The chain uses TRBV10-3 and TRBJ2-3, with TRBD2 matching 13 bases. The CDR3 covers 14 residues. Per germline, CDR1 ENHRY and CDR2 SYGVKD. The trim removed 8 bases at V and 3 bases at J, leaving 2 bases unmatched. The CDR3: CAIGLAGATDTQYF. The CDR3 DNA sequence: TGTGCCATCGGACTAGCGGGAGCAACAGATACGCAGTATTTT.

The V gene is TRBV20-1, the J gene TRBJ2-1; D is possibly TRBD2 (6 bases). Germline-derived CDR1 and CDR2 are DFQATT and SNEGSKA (reference sequence). This CDR3 spans 14 amino acids. V was shortened by 2 bases and J by 6 bases, with 14 bases between the two germline ends. This CDR3 is CSARTPGEANEQFF. The CDR3 nucleotides are TGCAGTGCTAGAACCCCGGGAGAGGCCAATGAGCAGTTCTTC.

In its sample, this clonotype was seen once. Possible read error: a much larger clone is one base away. V usage is TRBV12-3 or TRBV12-4 and J usage is TRBJ2-7; a weak D match, TRBD2 (5 bases). Trimming removed 6 bases at V and 0 bases at J, with 6 bases between. The CDR3 totals 12 residues. The CDR3 bases are TGTGCCAGCAGCGGGATCTCCTACGAGCAGTACTTC. Translation: CASSGISYEQYF.

This clonotype was seen repeatedly, ten times or more. This chain's CDR3 is CASSLVEGPGNTIYF. The CDR3 DNA sequence: TGTGCCAGCAGCTTAGTGGAAGGGCCTGGAAACACCATATATTTT. V is TRBV7-9 and J is TRBJ1-3; D unclear. Trimming removed 1 base at V and 2 bases at J, with 9 bases between. Per the germline V gene, CDR1 is SEHNR and CDR2 is FQNEAQ (reference sequence). CDR3 length: 15 amino acids.

This clonotype was detected many times. This CDR3 is CASSLGTTSVEQYF. The CDR3 nucleotides read TGTGCCAGCAGCTTGGGCACCACCTCTGTCGAGCAGTACTTC. The V gene is TRBV7-9, the J gene TRBJ2-7, with D uncertain. V lost 3 bases and J 6 bases, leaving 15 bases between the germline ends. The germline gives CDR1 SEHNR, CDR2 FQNEAQ (reference sequence). The CDR3 spans 14 residues. Drawing the rest from reference TRBV7-9 and TRBJ2-7, the complete variable domain is DTGVSQNPRHKITKRGQNVTFRCDPISEHNRLYWYRQTLGQGPEFLTYFQNEAQLEKSRLLSDRFSAERPKGSFSTLEIQRTEQGDSAMYLCASSLGTTSVEQYFGPGTRLTVT.

Only a few counts were recorded for this clonotype. This sequence joins TRBV11-2 and TRBJ2-7; 9 positions agree with TRBD2. The germline V gene has CDR1 SGHAT and CDR2 FQNNGV. The CDR3 contains 17 residues. V shed 5 bases and J 6 bases; nucleotides not matched to a gene: 17. The CDR3 DNA follows: TGTGCCAGCAGCCCAAACGCGTTAGCGGGAGTTGGGTTCGAGCAGTACTTC. This sequence encodes CASSPNALAGVGFEQYF.

J is TRBJ1-4 and V is TRBV20-1; no clear D. The germline gives CDR1 DFQATT, CDR2 SNEGSKA (reference sequence). The length of the CDR3 is 13 residues. Trimming cost V 2 bases and J 2 bases, with 6 bases left between them. The CDR3 DNA reads as TGCAGTGCTAGACAGGATACTAATGAAAAACTGTTTTTT. Translating it yields CSARQDTNEKLFF.

This clonotype appeared many times. This chain links TRBV6-5 with TRBJ1-2; 7 nucleotides agree with TRBD1. Looked up from germline, CDR1 is MNHEY and CDR2 is SVGAGI. V shed 6 bases, J shed 7 bases, and the junction held 5 bases outside the gene matches. This CDR3 contains 12 residues. The CDR3 DNA follows: TGTGCCAGCAGGAGGGGGCGCGGTGGCTACACCTTC. It codes for CASRRGRGGYTF.

This clonotype came up many times. This chain joins TRBV25-1 and TRBJ2-1; TRBD1 agrees at 7 bases. The V and J ends lost 8 bases and 0 bases, in that order; junction bases with no gene match: 4. CDR1 is MGHDK, CDR2 SYGVNS, per germline. The CDR3 length is 14 residues. The CDR3 coding sequence is TGTGCCAGCCTAGGGACAGCCTCCTACAATGAGCAGTTCTTC. It encodes CASLGTASYNEQFF.

Ten or more counts support this clonotype. A junction boundary mismatches the germline segment, possibly from a read error. The chain carries TRBV20-1 and TRBJ1-6; D may be TRBD1 (5 bases). CDR3 length: 14 residues. CDR1 and CDR2 from the germline V gene are DFQATT and SNEGSKA (reference sequence). The CDR3: CSAKTRVPDSPPHF. The DNA of the CDR3 is TGCAGTGCCAAAACCAGGGTTCCGGATTCACCCCCCCACTTT.

Points on this clonotype: The CDR3 does not close with the conserved phenylalanine or tryptophan, likely indicating a read error. This chain joins TRBV2 and TRBJ1-4; the D is unclear. V was clipped by 6 bases and J by 1 base, with 9 bases between them. Looked up from germline, CDR1 is SNHLY and CDR2 is FYNNEI. The CDR3 has 14 amino acids. This chain's CDR3 is CASRDGVTNEKLFS. CDR3 DNA: TGTGCCAGCAGGGACGGCGTAACTAATGAAAAACTGTTTTCT.

This clonotype was counted ten times or more. The chain carries TRBV6-1 and TRBJ2-2; possibly TRBD1 or TRBD2 for D (5 bases each). The V and J ends lost 7 bases and 2 bases respectively, with 11 bases between them. The germline gives CDR1 MNHNS, CDR2 SASEGT. The CDR3 is 14 residues long. The CDR3 is CASTGTVNTGELFF. In DNA form, the CDR3 reads TGTGCCAGCACCGGGACGGTAAACACCGGGGAGCTGTTTTTT.